This TCR beta chain came from a study of T cell responses to AZD1222 COVID-19 vaccine. Produced via immunoSEQ multiplex PCR; TCRdb's table is partial and in-frame only. The sample lists about 150,000 clones, 70% to 90% seen once, with 5.5% in the top ten. A single count supports this clone. Its antigen remains unknown. The ends lost 5 bases at V and 5 bases at J; junction bases unmatched: 8. CDR1 is SGHNT and CDR2 is YENEEA in the germline V gene. The CDR3 length is 14 residues. Study outcomes and limitations: Nearly half of spike-specific TCRs reportedly target unmutated variant regions. Spike-specific TCR breadth and depth rose after two AZD1222 doses.

The clonotype comes from an adult in good health. The sequences come from peripheral blood, collected on day 0 of MenACWY control vaccination. The chain has TRBV11-3 and TRBJ2-7; 8 bases agree with TRBD2. CDR3 residues: CASSPQRESDEQYF. The CDR3 bases are TGTGCCAGCAGCCCTCAGCGGGAGTCCGACGAGCAGTACTTC.